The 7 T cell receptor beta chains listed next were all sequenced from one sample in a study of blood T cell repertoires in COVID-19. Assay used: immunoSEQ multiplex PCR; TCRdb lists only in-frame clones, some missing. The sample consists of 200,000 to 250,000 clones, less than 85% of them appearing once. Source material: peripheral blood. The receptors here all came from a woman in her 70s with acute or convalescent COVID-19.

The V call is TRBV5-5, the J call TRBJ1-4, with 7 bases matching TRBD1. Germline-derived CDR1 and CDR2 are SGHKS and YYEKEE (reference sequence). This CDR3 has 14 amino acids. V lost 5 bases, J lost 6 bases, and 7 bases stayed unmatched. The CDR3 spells CASRAGTVYEKLFF. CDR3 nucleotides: TGTGCCAGCAGGGCCGGGACAGTCTATGAAAAACTGTTTTTT.

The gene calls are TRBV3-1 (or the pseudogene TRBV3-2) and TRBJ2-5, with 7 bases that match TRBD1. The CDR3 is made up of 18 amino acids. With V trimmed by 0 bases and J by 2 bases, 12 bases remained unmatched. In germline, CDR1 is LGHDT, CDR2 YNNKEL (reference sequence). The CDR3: CASSQEPPGRGWQETQYF. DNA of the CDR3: TGTGCCAGCAGCCAAGAACCCCCGGGCAGGGGGTGGCAAGAGACCCAGTACTTC.

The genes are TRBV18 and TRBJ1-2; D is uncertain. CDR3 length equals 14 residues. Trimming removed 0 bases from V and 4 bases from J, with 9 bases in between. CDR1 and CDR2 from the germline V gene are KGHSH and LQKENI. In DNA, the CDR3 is TGTGCCAGCTCACCACCGACATTGGGCTATGGCTACACCTTC. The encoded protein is CASSPPTLGYGYTF. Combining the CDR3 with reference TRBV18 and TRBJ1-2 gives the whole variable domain NAGVMQNPRHLVRRRGQEARLRCSPMKGHSHVYWYRQLPEEGLKFMVYLQKENIIDESGMPKERFSAEFPKEGPSILRIQQVVRGDSAAYFCASSPPTLGYGYTFGSGTRLTVV.

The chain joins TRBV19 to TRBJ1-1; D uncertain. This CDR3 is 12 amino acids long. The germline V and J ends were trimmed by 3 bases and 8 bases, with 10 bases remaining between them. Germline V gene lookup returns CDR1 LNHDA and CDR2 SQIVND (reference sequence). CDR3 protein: CASSIASREAFF. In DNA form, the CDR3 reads TGTGCCAGTAGTATCGCCTCCAGGGAAGCTTTCTTT.

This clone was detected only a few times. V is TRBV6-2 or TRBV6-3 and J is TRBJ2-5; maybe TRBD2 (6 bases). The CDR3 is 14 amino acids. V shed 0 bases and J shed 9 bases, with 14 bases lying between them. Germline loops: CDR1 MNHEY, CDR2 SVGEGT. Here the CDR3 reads CASSYSTSSGAQYF. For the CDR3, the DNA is TGTGCCAGCAGTTACTCGACCAGCTCGGGGGCCCAGTACTTC.

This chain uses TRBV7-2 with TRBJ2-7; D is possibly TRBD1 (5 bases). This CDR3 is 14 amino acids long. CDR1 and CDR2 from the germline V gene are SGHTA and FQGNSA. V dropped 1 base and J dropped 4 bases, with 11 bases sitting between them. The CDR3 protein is CASSLEGSVYEQYF. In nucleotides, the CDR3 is TGTGCCAGCAGCTTAGAGGGGTCGGTGTACGAGCAGTACTTC.

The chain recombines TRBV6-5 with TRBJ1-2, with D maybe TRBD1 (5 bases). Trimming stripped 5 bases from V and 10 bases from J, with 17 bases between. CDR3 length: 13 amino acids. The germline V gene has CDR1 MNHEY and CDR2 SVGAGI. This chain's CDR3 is CASSQQGVDVYTF. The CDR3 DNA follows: TGTGCCAGCAGTCAGCAGGGCGTAGATGTCTACACCTTC.